Described below is a single T cell receptor (beta chain) sequence and its context. As yet, its antigen is unknown. The table came from immunoSEQ multiplex PCR; TCRdb's copy has only in-frame clones and leaves some out. The sample lists around 33,000 clones, 80% occurring once. This sample is drawn from a study of PD-1 blockade in mismatch repair-deficient tumors. Study-wide background: Enrolled about 2012-2016, patients had progressing, pretreated mismatch repair-deficient cancers of over nine types.

Regarding the study as a whole: Tumor-resident clones, often absent from pretreatment blood, expanded after pembrolizumab and then contracted.

Mismatch repair deficiency was confirmed in all patients, by PCR or immunohistochemistry. TCR sequencing covered a few patients who responded to pembrolizumab. The V end was cut by 2 bases, the J end by 0 bases, with 17 bases between. This CDR3 contains 17 residues. The germline gives CDR1 MDHEN, CDR2 SYDVKM. Sequences were derived from PBMCs, sampled around 6 weeks after starting pembrolizumab. The clonotype originates from an adult with mismatch repair-deficient cancer. The J gene is TRBJ2-7, the V gene TRBV28, with D maybe TRBD1 (7 bases). CDR3 in amino acids: CASSLNPRDSPSYEQYF. Written as DNA, the CDR3 is TGTGCCAGCAGTTTAAACCCGCGGGACAGTCCCTCCTACGAGCAGTACTTC.